The clone carrying this TCR beta chain was counted ten times or more. Its antigen is undetermined. This entry comes from a study of T-cell reconstitution after alpha-beta-depleted transplantation in children. Study conclusions and caveats: A year had passed since transplant, and T-cell counts and diversity by then came mostly from newly produced T cells. It was reported that alpha-beta T cells came from several hundred expanded graft clones (about two months after transplant).

Researchers prepared the TCRbeta library using unique molecular identifiers, the study reports. TCRdb itself ran the PCR reads through MiXCR, one entry per CDR3 protein. Found here are approximately 200,000 distinct CDR3 sequences, roughly 6.5% of them singletons; the top ten hold 4.5%. The trim removed 5 bases at V and 2 bases at J, leaving 15 bases unmatched. This CDR3 has 17 amino acids. The germline gives CDR1 SGHTA, CDR2 FQGNSA. This clonotype was obtained from a girl less than two years old with combined immunodeficiency, due to receive a stem cell transplant. The source material was PBMCs, sampled before TCRalphabeta/CD19-depleted stem cell transplant. The genes are TRBV7-2 and TRBJ2-7; the match to TRBD1 covers 7 bases. CDR3 DNA: TGTGCCAGCAGCCTTTTCGGAGTCCGGACAGGACCCTACGAGCAGTACTTC. This translates into CASSLFGVRTGPYEQYF.